The rows below give T cell receptor beta chains drawn from one sample of a study of T cells in Graves' hyperthyroidism and ophthalmopathy. One entry per CDR3 protein results from TCRdb running MiXCR on the multiplex PCR reads. The table lists approximately 560,000 distinct CDR3 sequences, around 14% of them singletons, with 7.3% in the top ten. The sample consisted of blood. The source of these receptors is a woman aged 25 to 39 with Graves' hyperthyroidism. The CDR3 runs from the conserved cysteine through the conserved F or W. Not all rows give a size; the values are once, few, many and, for expanded clones, a class.

j_gene,v_gene,abundance,CDR3aa
TRBJ2-5,TRBV28,.,CASSLPTDLETQYF
TRBJ2-2,TRBV27,few,CASSVPSERNTGELFF
TRBJ2-2,TRBV7-9,few,CASSPGQGLFF
TRBJ2-2,TRBV7-9,.,CASSLVGKPGELFF
TRBJ2-3,TRBV7-9,many,CASSFQGLAASTDTQYF
TRBJ1-4,TRBV12-3/TRBV12-4,.,CASSKQSPNEKLFF
TRBJ2-2,TRBV3-1,many,CASSQDQGSGELFF
TRBJ2-7,TRBV6-1,.,CASTLVGEGAYEQYF
TRBJ1-5,TRBV7-8,few,CASSQTGHQPQHF
TRBJ2-1,TRBV2,.,CASSELASGRPRTYNEQFF
TRBJ2-1,TRBV20-1,many,CSAWASGSSHNEQFF